A single sample gave rise to the 31 T cell receptor beta chains below, sequenced in a study of naive and memory T cell subsets. An equimolar mix of two oligonucleotides served as the beta constant-region primer for TRBC1 and TRBC2. The ligated cDNA underwent four PCR rounds using SP2 and nested alpha and beta constant-region primers. TCRdb reprocessed the UMI-ligation and nested PCR reads with MiXCR, giving one entry per CDR3 protein. The sample lists about 22,000 distinct CDR3 sequences; roughly 9.6% were seen once. The material sequenced was central memory CD8+ T cells from blood. These receptors were collected from a human donor in good health.

This clonotype occurred many times. The chain combines TRBV20-1 with TRBJ2-2, with 8 nucleotides matching TRBD2. CDR3 size: 16 residues. Germline V gene sequence: CDR1 DFQATT, CDR2 SNEGSKA (reference sequence). V lost 5 bases, J lost 3 bases, and 11 bases stayed unmatched. CDR3 in amino acids: CSARYPPGGDTGELFF. CDR3 sequence (DNA): TGCAGTGCTCGCTATCCCCCGGGAGGGGACACCGGGGAGCTGTTTTTT.

The chain uses TRBV27 and TRBJ1-6; D is possibly TRBD1 (5 bases). V lost 5 bases to trimming and J lost 9 bases, with 17 bases between them. This CDR3 is built from 15 residues. The germline V gene encodes CDR1 MNHEY and CDR2 SMNVEV (reference sequence). The CDR3 sequence is CASSLPPGLGSPLHF. CDR3 nucleotides: TGTGCCAGCAGTCTACCGCCGGGGCTAGGTTCACCCCTCCACTTT.

This clonotype has at least ten counts. V and J are TRBV11-2 and TRBJ1-2, with 8 bases lining up with TRBD1. V gave up 2 bases and J gave up 7 bases; unmatched junction bases: 6. The germline V gene encodes CDR1 SGHAT and CDR2 FQNNGV. The CDR3 covers 14 residues. DNA of the CDR3: TGTGCCAGCAGCTTAAGTCCAGGGGGCGTTGGCTACACCTTC. Amino acids: CASSLSPGGVGYTF. Complete variable domain (other parts from reference TRBV11-2 and TRBJ1-2): EAGVAQSPRYKIIEKRQSVAFWCNPISGHATLYWYQQILGQGPKLLIQFQNNGVVDDSQLPKDRFSAERLKGVDSTLKIQPAKLEDSAVYLCASSLSPGGVGYTFGSGTRLTVV.

The V call is TRBV30, the J call TRBJ1-1; possibly TRBD1 for D (6 bases). Trimming removed 2 bases at V and 10 bases at J, with 14 bases between. The CDR3 has 12 amino acids. Germline assignment: CDR1 GTSNPN and CDR2 SVGIG (reference sequence). This chain's CDR3 is CAWSFYREGAFF. Written as DNA, the CDR3 is TGTGCCTGGAGTTTCTACAGGGAGGGAGCTTTCTTT.

This clonotype has ten or more counts. The V gene is TRBV6-6, the J gene TRBJ1-5; D is possibly TRBD1 (5 bases). CDR1 and CDR2 from the germline V gene are MNHNY and SVGAGI (reference sequence). This CDR3 contains 15 residues. Trimming left V 6 bases short and J 0 bases short, with 12 bases between. The CDR3 sequence is CASSPGTDSNQPQHF. The CDR3 nucleotides are TGTGCCAGCAGCCCCGGGACGGATAGCAATCAGCCCCAGCATTTT.

In this sample, this clonotype is medium-sized (0.01 to 0.1%). The CDR3, as DNA: TGCAGCGTTGAAGGGCGACAGGGGTCTTACGAGCAGTACTTC. This translates into CSVEGRQGSYEQYF. The gene calls are TRBV29-1 and TRBJ2-7, with TRBD1 matching over 8 bases. J gave up 4 bases and V 1 base, and 6 bases lay outside the gene matches. CDR3 size: 14 residues. Looked up from germline, CDR1 is SQVTM and CDR2 is ANQGSEA.

The gene calls are TRBV10-3 and TRBJ2-7; 10 bases fit TRBD2. CDR3 size: 16 residues. The V gene end was trimmed by 4 bases and the J gene end by 0 bases; junction bases not matched to a gene: 6. The germline gives CDR1 ENHRY, CDR2 SYGVKD. CDR3 coding DNA: TGTGCCATCAGTGCGCTAGCGGGAGAAGTCTCCTACGAGCAGTACTTC. It specifies CAISALAGEVSYEQYF.

The chain carries TRBV7-9 and TRBJ2-2; 8 nucleotides align to TRBD2. The germline CDR1 and CDR2 sequences are SEHNR and FQNEAQ (reference sequence). V was clipped by 4 bases and J by 1 base; unmatched bases: 2. The CDR3 is made up of 15 amino acids. The CDR3 bases are TGTGCCAGCAGCTCCACTAGCGGGAACACCGGGGAGCTGTTTTTT. Translation gives CASSSTSGNTGELFF.

This clonotype was counted only a few times. The chain has TRBV7-8 and TRBJ1-1; 10 nucleotides align to TRBD1. Germline V gives CDR1 SGHVS, CDR2 FQNEAQ. V lost 3 bases and J lost 1; bases outside the gene matches: 8. The CDR3 has 17 amino acids. CDR3 DNA sequence: TGTGCCAGCAGCTTCCTAAGACAGGGGGCACGGAACACTGAAGCTTTCTTT. This sequence encodes CASSFLRQGARNTEAFF.

The rearrangement uses TRBV5-1 and TRBJ2-7; 8 bases map to TRBD2. This CDR3 has 15 residues. Germline CDR1 and CDR2: SGHRS and YFSETQ. Trimming cost V 4 bases and J 5 bases; bases outside gene matches: 11. In DNA, the CDR3 is TGCGCCAGCAGCCCCGGCGGGGGGCCCCTAAACGAGCAGTACTTC. It specifies CASSPGGGPLNEQYF.

This clonotype was counted many times. The chain employs TRBV6-1 and TRBJ2-5; D is perhaps TRBD2 (7 bases). CDR1 is MNHNS, CDR2 SASEGT, per germline. Trimming stripped 0 bases from V and 3 bases from J, with 14 bases between. CDR3 length: 16 amino acids. The CDR3 nucleotides are TGTGCCAGCAGTGAAGCGCTTATAGGGGGGGAAGAGACCCAGTACTTC. It yields the protein CASSEALIGGEETQYF.

This clonotype was seen at least ten times. The rearrangement links TRBV6-2 or TRBV6-3 to TRBJ2-7; D gene uncertain. The germline V and J ends were trimmed by 2 bases and 0 bases, with 8 bases remaining between them. CDR1 and CDR2 (germline): MNHEY, SVGEGT. CDR3 length equals 14 residues. Here the CDR3 reads CASSYRENSYEQYF. The CDR3 DNA reads TGTGCCAGCAGTTACCGCGAGAACTCCTACGAGCAGTACTTC.

This clonotype was observed a handful of times. The rearrangement links TRBV12-3 or TRBV12-4 to TRBJ1-1, with a weak D call TRBD1 (5 bases). CDR3 length: 14 amino acids. V lost 5 bases to trimming and J lost 1 base, with 11 bases between them. The CDR3 DNA sequence: TGTGCCAGCAGTCTCGGGACGGCGAACACTGAAGCTTTCTTT. It is translated as CASSLGTANTEAFF.

At least ten counts were recorded for this clonotype. The chain is built from TRBV28 and TRBJ1-1; TRBD1 agrees at 8 bases. CDR3 size: 17 residues. CDR1 is MDHEN and CDR2 is SYDVKM in the germline V gene. Germline trimming cut 3 bases from V and 1 base from J; bases unmatched to any gene: 10. The CDR3 protein is CASSFSTIDRGNTEAFF. CDR3 DNA sequence: TGTGCCAGCAGTTTCTCTACGATTGACAGGGGGAACACTGAAGCTTTCTTT. Variable domain in full (rest from reference TRBV28 and TRBJ1-1): DVKVTQSSRYLVKRTGEKVFLECVQDMDHENMFWYRQDPGLGLRLIYFSYDVKMKEKGDIPEGYSVSREKKERFSLILESASTNQTSMYLCASSFSTIDRGNTEAFFGQGTRLTVV.

The chain combines TRBV6-6 with TRBJ1-5; the D is unclear. V lost 6 bases, J lost 3 bases, and 12 bases lay in between. Germline V gene sequence: CDR1 MNHNY, CDR2 SVGAGI (reference sequence). The CDR3 has 14 amino acids. CDR3 nucleotides: TGTGCCAGCAGCTTAAACTATCCCAATCAGCCCCAGCATTTT. Translating it yields CASSLNYPNQPQHF.

This clonotype was detected ten times or more. This chain connects TRBV6-6 to TRBJ1-4, with D possibly matching TRBD1 (5 bases). This CDR3 has 14 amino acids. Trimming shortened V by 7 bases and J by 4 bases, and 13 bases separated the two germline ends. The germline V gene has CDR1 MNHNY and CDR2 SVGAGI (reference sequence). CDR3 nucleotide sequence: TGTGCCAGCACCCCGACAGTTTATAATGAAAAACTGTTTTTT. Its protein product is CASTPTVYNEKLFF.

This clonotype appeared many times. CDR3 in amino acids: CASSYSDQGNTQYF. For the CDR3, the DNA is TGTGCCAGCAGTTACTCTGACCAGGGGAATACGCAGTATTTT. This rearrangement joins TRBV6-6 to TRBJ2-3; tentatively, D is TRBD1 (6 bases). Trimming took off 0 bases at V and 7 bases at J, with 11 bases between the two ends. This CDR3 is 14 amino acids long. CDR1 MNHNY and CDR2 SVGAGI come from the germline V gene (reference sequence).

This clonotype was picked up many times. The J gene is TRBJ2-7, the V gene TRBV6-2 or TRBV6-3; the D gene is possibly TRBD1 (5 bases). V lost 4 bases, J lost 2 bases, and 9 bases lay in between. The germline V gene encodes CDR1 MNHEY and CDR2 SVGEGT. CDR3 size: 13 residues. The CDR3 nucleotides read TGTGCCAGCAGTTTCGACAGAGCCTACGAGCAGTACTTC. This codes for CASSFDRAYEQYF.

This clonotype was detected only a few times. The chain recombines TRBV6-4 with TRBJ2-2; no reliable D call. V dropped 4 bases and J dropped 1 base, with 4 bases sitting between them. CDR1 and CDR2 from the germline V gene are MRHNA and SNTAGT. The CDR3 covers 13 residues. In DNA, the CDR3 is TGTGCCAGCAGTGCAGGGAACACCGGGGAGCTGTTTTTT. Protein product: CASSAGNTGELFF.

Only a few counts were recorded for this clonotype. The V gene is TRBV6-2 or TRBV6-3, the J gene TRBJ2-3; TRBD2 aligns across 9 bases. The germline V gene has CDR1 MNHEY and CDR2 SVGEGT. The CDR3 runs to 17 residues. Trimming cost V 0 bases and J 4 bases; bases outside gene matches: 8. The CDR3 protein is CASSYSSGSGGADTQYF. The CDR3 DNA sequence: TGTGCCAGCAGTTACTCTAGCGGGAGTGGCGGAGCAGATACGCAGTATTTT.

This clonotype was observed at least ten times. The rearrangement uses TRBV6-2 or TRBV6-3 and TRBJ1-2, with D unclear. Trimming cost V 4 bases and J 4 bases, with 16 bases left between them. This CDR3 spans 15 amino acids. Germline loops: CDR1 MNHEY, CDR2 SVGEGT. The CDR3 here is CASSFDERSTYGYTF. DNA for the CDR3: TGTGCCAGCAGTTTCGACGAACGCTCTACCTATGGCTACACCTTC.

This clonotype was detected only a few times. The chain employs TRBV6-5 and TRBJ2-7; TRBD1 matches at 8 bases. Germline V gives CDR1 MNHEY, CDR2 SVGAGI. The CDR3 is made up of 14 amino acids. Trimming took 5 bases from V and 4 from J; bases not matched to a gene: 7. The DNA for the CDR3 is TGTGCCAGCAGTGGGACAGGTAATTGGTACGAGCAGTACTTC. It yields the protein CASSGTGNWYEQYF.

The chain recombines TRBV13 with TRBJ2-1; tentatively, D is TRBD2 (6 bases). CDR3 size: 14 residues. Germline CDR1 is PRHDT and CDR2 is FYEKMQ (reference sequence). V lost 3 bases and J 6 bases, leaving 12 bases between the germline ends. The CDR3, as DNA: TGTGCCAGCAGCTTTAATACGGGAGTCAATGAGCAGTTCTTC. Its translation: CASSFNTGVNEQFF.

This clonotype was counted only a few times. The J gene is TRBJ2-1, the V gene TRBV7-2; possibly TRBD2 for D (5 bases). CDR1 and CDR2 from the germline V gene are SGHTA and FQGNSA. Trimming took off 3 bases at V and 14 bases at J, with 11 bases between the two ends. The CDR3 is 11 amino acids. Here the CDR3 DNA reads TGTGCCAGCAGCTTTGGCTTGGAGGAGTTCTTC. Translated, it gives CASSFGLEEFF.

This clonotype was detected ten times or more. The V gene is TRBV7-3, the J gene TRBJ2-3, with D possibly being TRBD2 (6 bases). The V end was cut by 0 bases, the J end by 1 base, with 8 bases between. The CDR3 consists of 15 residues. CDR1 and CDR2 (germline): SGHTA, FQGTGA. The CDR3 spells CASSLTGGGTDTQYF. CDR3 DNA sequence: TGTGCCAGCAGCTTAACGGGGGGTGGCACAGATACGCAGTATTTT.

The chain has TRBV12-3 or TRBV12-4 and TRBJ2-1; 8 nucleotides line up with TRBD1. The J segment lost 7 bases and the V segment lost 5 bases, leaving 10 bases of the junction unmatched. This CDR3 region has 15 residues. The CDR3 DNA follows: TGTGCCAGCAGTAGGACAGGGAAATTTTGGAATGAGCAGTTCTTC. This translates into CASSRTGKFWNEQFF.

This clonotype was counted only a few times. A read error may be the cause here, since a much bigger clone is one base away. The chain couples TRBV28 to TRBJ1-4, with D unresolved. The V gene's germline CDR1 is MDHEN and CDR2 SYDVKM. The V end was cut by 3 bases, the J end by 7 bases, with 3 bases between. CDR3 size: 11 residues. CDR3 protein: CASSFFEKLFF. CDR3 sequence (DNA): TGTGCCAGCAGTTTTTTTGAAAAACTGTTTTTT.

The genes are TRBV18 and TRBJ2-5; perhaps TRBD1 as D (5 bases). This CDR3 is 17 amino acids long. V shed 2 bases and J shed 2 bases, with 18 bases lying between them. Germline loops: CDR1 KGHSH, CDR2 LQKENI. The CDR3 loop is CASSPERGTRLQETQYF. The CDR3 DNA reads as TGTGCCAGCTCACCAGAAAGGGGTACTCGATTACAAGAGACCCAGTACTTC.

A few counts support this clonotype. V gene TRBV20-1 combines with J gene TRBJ2-1; 11 bases are shared with TRBD2. The germline V gene encodes CDR1 DFQATT and CDR2 SNEGSKA (reference sequence). V shed 1 base, J shed 2 bases, and the junction held 4 bases outside the gene matches. The CDR3 is 16 amino acids. CDR3 sequence reads: CSARGALAGAYNEQFF. As DNA, the CDR3 is TGCAGTGCTAGAGGAGCACTAGCGGGAGCCTACAATGAGCAGTTCTTC.

In this sample, this clonotype turned up many times. The chain employs TRBV28 and TRBJ2-1; 9 bases are shared with TRBD1. Germline assignment: CDR1 MDHEN and CDR2 SYDVKM. The junction had 7 bases not matched to a gene; V was cut back by 7 bases and J by 3 bases. The CDR3 is 15 residues long. CDR3 nucleotides: TGTGCCAGCACAGATTCGGGACAGGGCTACAATGAGCAGTTCTTC. Its protein is CASTDSGQGYNEQFF.

This clonotype was seen a few times. The chain combines TRBV20-1 with TRBJ2-2; possibly TRBD2 for D (6 bases). The germline CDR1 and CDR2 sequences are DFQATT and SNEGSKA (reference sequence). This CDR3 contains 14 residues. Trimming stripped 3 bases from V and 6 bases from J, with 14 bases between. CDR3: CSAREASEPGELFF. The CDR3, as DNA: TGCAGTGCTAGGGAGGCTAGCGAGCCCGGGGAGCTGTTTTTT.